This T cell receptor beta chain stems from a study of blood T cell repertoires in COVID-19. Germline assignment: CDR1 SGHRS and CDR2 YFSETQ. The CDR3 totals 16 residues. V shed 0 bases and J 0 bases; nucleotides not matched to a gene: 0. Sequencing was performed with immunoSEQ multiplex PCR; in TCRdb, only in-frame clones are kept and a portion is missing. Among a few hundred thousand clones listed, approximately 80% were seen once. The source material was peripheral blood. The TCR sequence derives from a woman aged 80 or over with COVID-19, enrolled during active disease. The chain links TRBV5-1 to TRBJ1-6; TRBD1 matches 7 bases. The CDR3 region is CASSLAGGSYNSPLHF. Written as DNA, the CDR3 is TGCGCCAGCAGCTTGGCAGGGGGCTCCTATAATTCACCCCTCCACTTT.